The clone carrying this TCR beta chain appeared many times. Antigen: not known. The data derive from a study of identical twins. Study-level results: Out-of-frame sharing of TCR alpha in monozygotic twins was underestimated by models. Twin pairs' shared out-of-frame alpha sequences were enriched in low generation probability.

The ends were cut back, 3 bases at V and 1 base at J, with 15 bases in the middle. The CDR3 totals 16 residues. TCRdb called the 5' RACE reads again in MiXCR, with one record for every CDR3 protein. The repertoire holds 150,000 or so distinct CDR3 sequences, with under 4.5% as singletons. Sequencing input: memory T cells sorted from blood. V usage is TRBV12-3 or TRBV12-4 and J usage is TRBJ2-5; D gene uncertain. This receptor was identified in a young man in good health. The CDR3 coding sequence is TGTGCCAGCAGTTTGGCGGTAGAGGATTTCCAAGAGACCCAGTACTTC. Its translation is CASSLAVEDFQETQYF.